What follows are 3 T cell receptor beta chains derived from one specimen sequenced in a study of T and B cells in COVID-19 patients. Each TRB amplification used roughly 230-550 ng of genomic DNA from blood. TRB rearrangements were amplified by multiplex PCR with BIOMED2 TRB-A/B primers. TCRdb redid the calling of the multiplex PCR reads with MiXCR, one entry per CDR3 protein. The table includes around 6,400 distinct CDR3 sequences, approximately 26% detected once. Material: blood. The receptors come from a human donor with active COVID-19.

Judged by abundance, this clonotype is medium-sized. The chain joins TRBV10-3 to TRBJ2-7; 8 bases match TRBD1. V lost 3 bases and J lost 5; bases outside the gene matches: 12. The CDR3 has 16 residues. Per germline, CDR1 ENHRY and CDR2 SYGVKD. CDR3 nucleotides: TGTGCCATCAGTGATGCTATCCGGGACAGGTCCCACGAGCAGTACTTC. Amino acids: CAISDAIRDRSHEQYF.

The chain couples TRBV6-1 to TRBJ1-1, with D perhaps matching TRBD1 (5 bases). The CDR3 runs 14 residues. Trimming left V 2 bases short and J 3 bases short, with 10 bases between. CDR1 and CDR2 from the germline V gene are MNHNS and SASEGT. DNA for the CDR3: TGTGCCAGCAGTGAAAGCGGGGGTTACACTGAAGCTTTCTTT. Amino acid sequence: CASSESGGYTEAFF.

The chain has TRBV7-6 and TRBJ2-5; 7 bases agree with TRBD1. CDR3 length: 13 residues. Germline CDR1 is SGHVS and CDR2 is FNYEAQ. V shed 5 bases, J shed 5 bases, and the junction held 5 bases outside the gene matches. The CDR3 reads CASSPWDSETQYF. CDR3 nucleotide sequence: TGTGCCAGCAGCCCATGGGACAGCGAGACCCAGTACTTC.